This T cell receptor (beta chain) was sequenced for a study of T cells in Graves' hyperthyroidism and ophthalmopathy (dated by TCRdb to between 2018 and 2021). For context, the study as a whole: Peripheral blood samples were taken at initial diagnosis, before any treatment was given. After sampling, hyperthyroidism patients received methimazole starting at 30 mg daily, and ophthalmopathy patients received high-dose intravenous methylprednisolone. A discovery cohort of roughly 100 patients, about 40 with Graves' ophthalmopathy and approximately 57 with stable Graves' hyperthyroidism, was used to find distinguishing TCR V-J signatures. Thyroid tissue and blood T-cell repertoires from six Graves' hyperthyroidism patients were also compared in the study. According to the paper, TCR Vbeta CDR3 sequencing was carried out on about 140 peripheral blood samples, which came from around 43 ophthalmopathy, around 74 hyperthyroidism and about 17 progressor patients. Prospective prediction of ophthalmopathy was tested in an independent validation cohort of 18 hyperthyroidism patients and 17 patients who later progressed to ophthalmopathy. For training and testing, the 100 patients in the discovery cohort were randomly divided in a 7:3 ratio.

There are a few counts of this clonotype. What this receptor recognizes is not known. No much larger clonotype is one base removed from it; base qualities were not supplied. The TCR beta CDR3 regions were amplified from RNA transcripts. The first round of RT-PCR for the TCR CDR3 was performed with the HTBI primer set and the Qiagen OneStep RT-PCR kit. The libraries were constructed in a second round of multiplex PCR and then size-selected and purified. Paired-end sequencing of the libraries was performed with 100 bp reads on an Illumina HiSeq2000. The authors' analysis ran thus. SOAPnuke was used to process the raw data, removing reads that contained adapters or uncalled bases, had a mean Phred below 15, or lacked an exact match to the constant primer or identifier. High-quality paired reads were merged using COPE v1.2.5, and each unique nucleotide sequence was defined as a clonotype. MiTCR v1.1 was used to align the clonotypes against IMGT TRBV, TRBD and TRBJ reference segments. Analysis was restricted to V-J combinations with a frequency above 0.0001, which covered 98% to 99.2% of repertoires. The TCS score was defined as F50 (clonal expansion) divided by E x V (chaos), with BLOSUM62-based TCRdist calculated between CDR3 peptides within each V-J. Welch's t-statistics and random forest reduced 514 V-J features to fewer than 15, which were used in a naive Bayes classifier (R e1071). TCRdb passed the public sequencing reads through fastp at Q25 and MiXCR, retaining productive beta sequences. Entries are consolidated by CDR3 protein sequence, retaining the most common genes and DNA. What appears here as the V and J calls and clone size reflects TCRdb's work, not the paper's. For this sample there are about 720,000 distinct CDR3 sequences; roughly 15% appear just once. The ten largest account for around 7.7% of the sample.

The V end loses 0 bases and the J end loses 5 bases, and a stretch of 11 bases separates them. The CDR3 runs 15 residues from the cysteine to the phenylalanine. Kept here is only the CDR3 DNA, which spans 45 bases and is read in frame from base 1. CDR1 MGHRA and CDR2 YSYEKL were looked up in the germline V gene. Stable Graves' hyperthyroidism was defined as the absence of progression to ophthalmopathy over 18 months of follow-up. Hyperthyroidism patients were aged 18 to 65 years and newly diagnosed, with disease duration of less than 2 months. Any patient with an uncontrolled infection, another autoimmune disease, pregnancy or lactation was excluded. Diagnoses relied on clinical symptoms, serum thyroxine and TRAb, thyroid ultrasound and orbital computed tomography. Ficoll-Paque density gradient centrifugation was used to isolate PBMCs from about 10 ml of fresh peripheral blood. Trizol reagent was used to extract total RNA, and RNA quality was then checked on an Agilent 2100 Bioanalyzer.

Overall study results and their limits: In validation, the model predicted progression to ophthalmopathy a median of around 6.5 months before onset, with 65% to 71% sensitivity and 72.22% specificity. A model built on a 13 V-J signature distinguished ophthalmopathy from stable hyperthyroidism, reaching 85% to 90% sensitivity and around 81% specificity in cross-validation and 80%/75% in testing. Most expanded thyroid clonotypes (frequency above 0.001) were also found in blood, which suggests that blood repertoires may mirror thyroid immune responses. No statistical method was used to set the sample size in advance, and investigators knew the group allocation.

The sample taken for sequencing was blood. This TCR was recovered from a young man with Graves' hyperthyroidism. The sequence links TRBV4-1 to TRBJ1-5; confidence is insufficient to name the D gene. The base sequence is TGCGCCAGCAGCCAAGAATCTGGGAATCATCAGCCCCAGCATTTT. It encodes CASSQESGNHQPQHF.